This is a list of T cell receptor beta chains from one sample in a study of cytomegalovirus exposure and HLA in healthy donors. The table came from immunoSEQ multiplex PCR; TCRdb's copy has only in-frame clones and leaves some out. Of roughly 100,000 clones in the sample, around 77% were seen once. The sequenced sample was PBMCs. These receptor sequences come from a woman aged 55-69 years in good health and CMV-seropositive. Each CDR3 is given with its conserved first and last residue. The D gene is left open where the match is weak. Clone size is given for some rows only: seen once, a few or many times, or a class if the clone is expanded.

TRBJ2-1 | TRBV19 | NA | NA | TGTGCCAGTGGGGCGATTTCCTACAATGAGCAGTTCTTC | CASGAISYNEQFF
TRBJ2-5 | TRBV9 | NA | NA | TGTGCCAGCAGCGTAGAAGGGGGAGGGGAGACCCAGTACTTC | CASSVEGGGETQYF
TRBJ2-6 | TRBV6-1 | NA | once | TGTGCCAGCAGTGAAGTGGAACCTAGGATGGCTGGGGCCAACGTCCTGACTTTC | CASSEVEPRMAGANVLTF
TRBJ1-4 | TRBV2 | TRBD1 | NA | TGTGCCAGCAGTAGGGGGCACAATGAAAAACTGTTTTTT | CASSRGHNEKLFF
TRBJ1-5 | TRBV19 | TRBD1 | NA | TGTGCCAGTACTAGACAGGGTTACAATCAGCCCCAGCATTTT | CASTRQGYNQPQHF
TRBJ1-3 | TRBV10-3 | NA | NA | TGTGCCATCAGCTCGACAGGAAACTCTGGAAACACCATATATTTT | CAISSTGNSGNTIYF
TRBJ2-1 | TRBV5-1 | TRBD2 | NA | TGCGCCAGCAGCTGGGACTACCAGGACTACAATGAGCAGTTCTTC | CASSWDYQDYNEQFF
TRBJ2-1 | TRBV7-3 | TRBD1 | NA | TGTGCCAGCAGCCTAATACAGGGGTTATCCTACAATGAGCAGTTCTTC | CASSLIQGLSYNEQFF
TRBJ2-1 | TRBV30 | NA | NA | TGTGCCTGGAGTCCGACCGACAACCCCCTAAAGCAGTTCTTC | CAWSPTDNPLKQFF
TRBJ1-4 | TRBV25-1 | NA | NA | TGTGCCAGCAGTGAATACGGGTGGTCTGAAAAACTGTTTTTT | CASSEYGWSEKLFF
TRBJ1-3 | TRBV6-6 | TRBD1 | few | TGTGCCACTAGAAGGGACAGCAACTCTGGAAACACCATATATTTT | CATRRDSNSGNTIYF
TRBJ2-6 | TRBV5-8 | NA | NA | TGTGCCAGCCCTCGGGGAGTGGGATACTCTGGGGCCAACGTCCTGACTTTC | CASPRGVGYSGANVLTF
TRBJ1-2 | TRBV5-1 | TRBD1 | NA | TGCGCCAGCAGCTTTGGAGGGACAGACTATGGCTACACCTTC | CASSFGGTDYGYTF
TRBJ1-1 | TRBV27 | NA | NA | TGTGCCAGCAGTTTAGGTCGCAGGAACACTGAAGCTTTCTTT | CASSLGRRNTEAFF
TRBJ2-1 | TRBV6-5 | NA | NA | TGTGCCAGCAGTTACAGGGACGTAGCGGTCAATGAGCAGTTCTTC | CASSYRDVAVNEQFF
TRBJ2-5 | TRBV4-2 | TRBD1 | NA | TGTGCCAGCAGCCAGCAAGGACAGGGGGCTTGGGAGACCCAGTACTTC | CASSQQGQGAWETQYF
TRBJ1-6 | TRBV4-1 | NA | NA | TGCGCCAGCAGCCAGGAGACAGGAGGCTATAATTCACCCCTCCACTTT | CASSQETGGYNSPLHF
TRBJ1-6 | TRBV5-1 | NA | NA | TGCGCCAGCAGCTTGGCTTCTCAGGGACTTAATTCACCCCTCCACTTT | CASSLASQGLNSPLHF
TRBJ2-7 | TRBV2 | TRBD2 | NA | TGTGCCAGCAAACTAGCGGGAGTGGTCGAGCAGTACTTC | CASKLAGVVEQYF
TRBJ2-1 | TRBV5-1 | NA | NA | TGCGCCAGCAGCTTGGGCCAGGGCTCCTACAATGAGCAGTTCTTC | CASSLGQGSYNEQFF
TRBJ2-2 | TRBV15 | NA | NA | TGTGCCACCAGCAGACGGGTTACGAGGGGGAGTTTAACCGGGGAGCTGTTTTTT | CATSRRVTRGSLTGELFF
TRBJ1-4 | TRBV7-9 | TRBD1 | NA | TGTGCCAGCAGCAGAAGACAGGGTTCTAATGAAAAACTGTTTTTT | CASSRRQGSNEKLFF
TRBJ2-3 | TRBV6-5 | NA | NA | TGTGCCTGCAGTTATTCCGGTGCCCGCGCAGATACGCAGTATTTT | CACSYSGARADTQYF
TRBJ1-2 | TRBV19 | TRBD1 | NA | TGTGCCAGTAGTACTCCCAGGGGGCCGGATGGCTACACCTTC | CASSTPRGPDGYTF
TRBJ2-2 | TRBV20-1 | NA | NA | TGCAGTGCAAGGGGGACCGGGGAGCTGTTTTTT | CSARGTGELFF
TRBJ1-1 | TRBV19 | TRBD1 | NA | TGTGCCAGTAGTACTCTGCGACAGGGTTCAGAAGCTTTCTTT | CASSTLRQGSEAFF
TRBJ1-1 | TRBV18 | NA | NA | TGTGCCAGCTCACCACCAAACATTGGGAACACTGAAGCTTTCTTT | CASSPPNIGNTEAFF
TRBJ1-2 | TRBV30 | NA | few | TGTGCCTGGCTTCGGGCCTACGGACTGCGCTATGGCTACACCTTC | CAWLRAYGLRYGYTF
TRBJ2-7 | TRBV4-1 | NA | NA | TGCGCCAGCAGCCCACGGGTTGGCCAGGGATCCTACGAGCAGTACTTC | CASSPRVGQGSYEQYF
TRBJ2-3 | TRBV19 | NA | once | TGTGCCAGTCGAGGACACCCCTACACAGATACGCAGTATTTT | CASRGHPYTDTQYF
TRBJ2-4 | TRBV5-1 | TRBD2 | NA | TGCGCCAGCAGCTTGAACGCGGGAGGGTTAGCCAAAAACATTCAGTACTTC | CASSLNAGGLAKNIQYF
TRBJ2-1 | TRBV28 | TRBD2 | NA | TGTGCCAGCAGCCAACCGTCAGGCGGGAGAACTAATGAGCAGTTCTTC | CASSQPSGGRTNEQFF
TRBJ1-1 | TRBV7-9 | NA | NA | TGTTCCAGCAGCTTAAATCCCCAGGCGGCTTTCTTT | CSSSLNPQAAFF
TRBJ1-1 | TRBV29-1 | NA | NA | TGCAGCGTTGAAGACAGCCTACCTAACCAGGGGAGAGTCACTGAAGCTTTCTTT | CSVEDSLPNQGRVTEAFF
TRBJ1-1 | TRBV5-1 | TRBD1 | NA | TGCGCCAGCAGCTTGCTAGACAGGGGCACTGAAGCTTTCTTT | CASSLLDRGTEAFF
TRBJ2-1 | TRBV2 | TRBD2 | NA | TGTGCCAGCAGTGCTACTGGACTAGCGGGAAATGAGCAGTTCTTC | CASSATGLAGNEQFF
TRBJ1-2 | TRBV19 | TRBD1 | NA | TGTGCCAGTAGTATCGGGGACAGGGGACGGTATGGCTACACCTTC | CASSIGDRGRYGYTF
TRBJ1-5 | TRBV10-3 | TRBD1 | few | TGTGCCATCAGTGAGGAGGGGACAGGGAAACAGCCCCAGCATTTT | CAISEEGTGKQPQHF
TRBJ1-5 | TRBV6-5 | TRBD1 | few | TGTGCCAGCAGTTACCATGGACAGGGAGAACAGCCCCAGCATTTT | CASSYHGQGEQPQHF
TRBJ2-4 | TRBV2 | NA | NA | TGTGCCAGCAGGGGCGAAGGGAGCATTCAGTACTTC | CASRGEGSIQYF
TRBJ2-7 | TRBV11-2 | TRBD2 | NA | TGTGCCAGCAGCTTAGGGGGGGGCTACGAGCAGTACTTC | CASSLGGGYEQYF
TRBJ1-5 | TRBV18 | NA | NA | TGTGCCAGCTCACCCGTAGGACAGAACGGCAATCAGCCCCAGCATTTT | CASSPVGQNGNQPQHF
TRBJ2-2 | TRBV10-1 | TRBD2 | once | TGCGCCAGCAGTGGTTGGACTAGCGCGAACACCGGGGAGCTGTTTTTT | CASSGWTSANTGELFF
TRBJ1-1 | TRBV29-1 | TRBD1 | NA | TGCAGCGTTGCACAGGGGGCAAGGAACACTGAAGCTTTCTTT | CSVAQGARNTEAFF
TRBJ2-2 | TRBV5-1 | TRBD2 | NA | TGCGCCAGCAGCCCCCCGGGGAGCGGGATGGGGGAGCTGTTTTTT | CASSPPGSGMGELFF
TRBJ1-2 | TRBV27 | NA | NA | TGTGCCAGCAGTTTAATTGGCCCACCACCGACAGCCCCAAACTATGGCTACACCTTC | CASSLIGPPPTAPNYGYTF
TRBJ2-1 | TRBV9 | NA | few | TGTGCCAGCAGCGTTTCCGGGGACTTAGGCAATGAGCAGTTCTTC | CASSVSGDLGNEQFF
TRBJ1-1 | TRBV7-2 | NA | few | TGTGCCAGCAGCTCAAGGAGGAACACTGAAGCTTTCTTT | CASSSRRNTEAFF
TRBJ1-1 | TRBV14 | NA | NA | TGTGCCAGCAGCCTGTTTACACAGGGTAAGACTGAAGCTTTCTTT | CASSLFTQGKTEAFF
TRBJ2-7 | TRBV19 | TRBD2 | NA | TGTGCCAGTAGTATTGAGGGACTAGCGGGAAGCGAGCAGTACTTC | CASSIEGLAGSEQYF
TRBJ2-7 | TRBV6-1 | TRBD1 | NA | TGTGCCAGCAGGGGACAGGGGGTCGGGTACGAGCAGTACTTC | CASRGQGVGYEQYF
TRBJ1-2 | TRBV5-1 | TRBD1 | NA | TGCGCCACCCCGAACCAGGGACAGGGCCTCGGTGGCTACACCTTC | CATPNQGQGLGGYTF